This T cell receptor (beta chain) was captured by sequencing in a study of blood T cell repertoires in COVID-19. Study summary: Italy, Spain and the United States were the sources of the convalescent and acute COVID-19 samples. Sources were T cells, B-cell-depleted T cells, or PBMCs; the material itself was cDNA or gDNA.

The CDR3 covers 14 residues. Germline CDR1 SEHNR, CDR2 FQNEAQ (reference sequence). V was trimmed by 6 bases and J by 5 bases, leaving 16 bases between them. Original methodology: Amplification of reference gene primers provided the estimated nucleated cell counts. The assay was immunoSEQ multiplex PCR, and TCRdb's table has in-frame clones only and misses some. V and J calls and clone size are as listed in that table; D and trimming were resolved from the DNA. The sample lists some 30,000 clones, roughly 90% seen once, with under 2% in the top ten. The TCR comes from a man in his fifties or sixties with active COVID-19. Specimen: peripheral blood. The rearrangement links TRBV7-9 to TRBJ2-5; D may be TRBD1 (6 bases). CDR3 DNA sequence: TGTGCCAGCAGTTCTAATGACAGGACCGAGACCCAGTACTTC. Amino acid sequence: CASSSNDRTETQYF. Looking up the rest from reference TRBV7-9 and TRBJ2-5 gives the full variable domain: DTGVSQNPRHKITKRGQNVTFRCDPISEHNRLYWYRQTLGQGPEFLTYFQNEAQLEKSRLLSDRFSAERPKGSFSTLEIQRTEQGDSAMYLCASSSNDRTETQYFGPGTRLLVL.